Listed here is a single TCR beta chain. V lost 3 bases to trimming and J lost 4 bases, with 10 bases between them. Germline CDR1 is MNHEY and CDR2 is SMNVEV (reference sequence). The length of the CDR3 is 13 residues. The data are from a study of blood T cell repertoires in COVID-19. Looking at the study overall: PBMCs, B-cell-depleted T cells, or T cells provided the cDNA or gDNA that made up the material.

Participant age was roughly 18 to 89 years, and participants resided in approximately 25 US areas. Clinical histories supplied by participants themselves formed the basis of cohort assignment. Cohort 3 recovered donors had two negative PCRs, clearance, or symptom resolution. The method was immunoSEQ multiplex PCR; TCRdb's version includes in-frame clones alone and lacks a portion of them. The sample has around 220,000 clones, about 83% seen once. Material for sequencing was PBMCs or T cells enriched from blood (not recorded which). The clonotype comes from a woman aged 40 to 50 who had recovered from COVID-19. J is TRBJ2-7 and V is TRBV27; tentatively, D is TRBD1 (6 bases). CDR3 region: CASSFGQTYEQYF. The CDR3 DNA sequence: TGTGCCAGCAGTTTTGGACAGACATACGAGCAGTACTTC.